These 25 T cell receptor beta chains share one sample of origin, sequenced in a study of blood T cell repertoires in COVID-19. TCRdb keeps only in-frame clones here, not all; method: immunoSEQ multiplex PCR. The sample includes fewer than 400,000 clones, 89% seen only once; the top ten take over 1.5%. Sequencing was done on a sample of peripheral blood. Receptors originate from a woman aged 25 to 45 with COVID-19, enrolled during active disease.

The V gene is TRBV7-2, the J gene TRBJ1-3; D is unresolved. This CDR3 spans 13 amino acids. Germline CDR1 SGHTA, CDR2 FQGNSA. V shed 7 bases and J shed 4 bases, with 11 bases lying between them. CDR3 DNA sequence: TGTGCCAGCACAACCCTGGAGGGAAACACCATATATTTT. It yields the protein CASTTLEGNTIYF. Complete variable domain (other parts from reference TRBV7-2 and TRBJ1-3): GAGVSQSPSNKVTEKGKDVELRCDPISGHTALYWYRQSLGQGLEFLIYFQGNSAPDKSGLPSDRFSAERTGGSVSTLTIQRTQQEDSAVYLCASTTLEGNTIYFGEGSWLTVV.

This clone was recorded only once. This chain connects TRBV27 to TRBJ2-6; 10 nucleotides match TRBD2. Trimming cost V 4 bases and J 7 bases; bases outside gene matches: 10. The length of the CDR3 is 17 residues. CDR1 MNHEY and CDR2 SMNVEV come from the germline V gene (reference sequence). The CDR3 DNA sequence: TGTGCCAGCAGTTCCCTAGCGGGGGAATTTGGTGCCAACGTCCTGACTTTC. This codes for CASSSLAGEFGANVLTF.

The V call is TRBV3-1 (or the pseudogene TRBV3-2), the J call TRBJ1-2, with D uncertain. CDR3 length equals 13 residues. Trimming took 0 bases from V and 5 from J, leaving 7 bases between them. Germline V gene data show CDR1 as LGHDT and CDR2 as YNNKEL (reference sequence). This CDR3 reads CASSQDIKYGYTF. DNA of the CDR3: TGTGCCAGCAGCCAAGATATAAAATATGGCTACACCTTC.

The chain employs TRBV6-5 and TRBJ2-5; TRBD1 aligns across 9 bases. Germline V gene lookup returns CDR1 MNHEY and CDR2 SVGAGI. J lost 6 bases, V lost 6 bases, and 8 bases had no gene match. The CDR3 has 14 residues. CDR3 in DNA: TGTGCCAGCAGACCGGGACAGGGTTTAAAGACCCAGTACTTC. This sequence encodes CASRPGQGLKTQYF.

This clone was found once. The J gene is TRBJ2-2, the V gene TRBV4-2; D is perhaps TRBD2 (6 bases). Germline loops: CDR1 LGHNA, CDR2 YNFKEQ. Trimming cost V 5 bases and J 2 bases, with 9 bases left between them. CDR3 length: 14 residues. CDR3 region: CASSWGLNTGELFF. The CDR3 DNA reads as TGTGCCAGCAGCTGGGGACTCAACACCGGGGAGCTGTTTTTT.

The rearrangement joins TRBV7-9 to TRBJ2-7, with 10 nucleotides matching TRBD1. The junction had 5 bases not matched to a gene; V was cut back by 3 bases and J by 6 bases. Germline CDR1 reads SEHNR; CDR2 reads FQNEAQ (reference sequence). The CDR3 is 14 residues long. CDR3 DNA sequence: TGTGCCAGCAGCTTTGGACAGGGGGGGGCCGAGCAGTACTTC. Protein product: CASSFGQGGAEQYF.

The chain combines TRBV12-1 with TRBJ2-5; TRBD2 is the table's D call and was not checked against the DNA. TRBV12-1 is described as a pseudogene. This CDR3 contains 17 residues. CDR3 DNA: TGTGCCAGCAGCTTTTTTGAACGGGGGGGAGGACAAGAGACCCAGTACTTC. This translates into CASSFFERGGGQETQYF.

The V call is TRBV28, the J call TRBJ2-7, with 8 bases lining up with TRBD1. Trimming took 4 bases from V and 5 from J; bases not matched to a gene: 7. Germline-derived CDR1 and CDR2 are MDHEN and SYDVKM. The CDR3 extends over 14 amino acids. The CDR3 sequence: CASSYQDRAHEQYV. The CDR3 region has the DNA TGTGCCAGCAGTTATCAGGACAGGGCCCACGAGCAGTACGTC.

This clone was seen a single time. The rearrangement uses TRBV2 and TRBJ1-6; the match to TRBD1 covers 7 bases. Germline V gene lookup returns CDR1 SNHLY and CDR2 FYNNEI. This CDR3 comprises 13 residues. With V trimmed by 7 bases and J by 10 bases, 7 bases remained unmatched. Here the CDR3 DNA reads TGTGCCAGCAATCAGGGGGGTAACTCACCCCTCCACTTT. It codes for CASNQGGNSPLHF.

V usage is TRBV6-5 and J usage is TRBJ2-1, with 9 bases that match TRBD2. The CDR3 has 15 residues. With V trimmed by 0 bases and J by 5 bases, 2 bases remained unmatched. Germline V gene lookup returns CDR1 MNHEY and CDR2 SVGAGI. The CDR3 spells CASSYSLAGNNEQFF. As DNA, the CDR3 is TGTGCCAGCAGTTACTCTCTAGCGGGAAACAATGAGCAGTTCTTC.

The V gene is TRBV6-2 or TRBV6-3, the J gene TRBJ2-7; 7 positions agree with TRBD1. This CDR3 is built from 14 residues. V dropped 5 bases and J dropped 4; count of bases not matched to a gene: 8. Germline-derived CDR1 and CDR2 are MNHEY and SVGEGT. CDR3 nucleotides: TGTGCCAGCAGTCCGGGACAGATACTTTACGAGCAGTACGTC. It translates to CASSPGQILYEQYV.

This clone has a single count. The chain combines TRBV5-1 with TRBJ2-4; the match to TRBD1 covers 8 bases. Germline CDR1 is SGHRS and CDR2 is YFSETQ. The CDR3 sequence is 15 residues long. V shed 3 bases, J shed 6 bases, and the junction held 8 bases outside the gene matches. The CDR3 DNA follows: TGCGCCAGCAGCTCCAGGGGCACAGGGGGAAACATTCAGTACTTC. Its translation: CASSSRGTGGNIQYF.

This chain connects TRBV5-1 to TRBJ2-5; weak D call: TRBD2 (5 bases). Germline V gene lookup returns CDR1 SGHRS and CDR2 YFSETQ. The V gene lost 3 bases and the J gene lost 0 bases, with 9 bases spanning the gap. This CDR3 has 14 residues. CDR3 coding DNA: TGCGCCAGCAGCTATCAGCGGAACCAAGAGACCCAGTACTTC. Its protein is CASSYQRNQETQYF.

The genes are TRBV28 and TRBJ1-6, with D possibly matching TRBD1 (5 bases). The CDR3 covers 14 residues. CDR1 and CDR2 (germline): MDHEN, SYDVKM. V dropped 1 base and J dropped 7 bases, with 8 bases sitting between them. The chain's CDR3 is CASSLSGLNSPLHF. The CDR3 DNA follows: TGTGCCAGCAGTTTATCAGGGTTAAATTCACCCCTCCACTTT.

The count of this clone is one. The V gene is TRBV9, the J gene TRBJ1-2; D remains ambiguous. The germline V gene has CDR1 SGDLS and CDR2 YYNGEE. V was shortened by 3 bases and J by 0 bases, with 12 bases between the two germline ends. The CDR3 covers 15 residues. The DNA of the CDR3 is TGTGCCAGCAGCGCCGGAGGCAGATCTAACTATGGCTACACCTTC. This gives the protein CASSAGGRSNYGYTF.

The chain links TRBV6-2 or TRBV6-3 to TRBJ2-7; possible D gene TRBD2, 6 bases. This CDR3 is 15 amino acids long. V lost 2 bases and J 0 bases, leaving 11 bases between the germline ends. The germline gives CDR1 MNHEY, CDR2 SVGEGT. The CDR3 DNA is TGTGCCAGCAGTTACGGCGGGGCGAGCTCCTACGAGCAGTACTTC. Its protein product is CASSYGGASSYEQYF.

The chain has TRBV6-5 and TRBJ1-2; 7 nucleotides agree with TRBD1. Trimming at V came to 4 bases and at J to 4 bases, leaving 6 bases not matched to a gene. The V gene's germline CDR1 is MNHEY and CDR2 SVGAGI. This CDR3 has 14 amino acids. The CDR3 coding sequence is TGTGCCAGCAGTTTCAACAGGGGACGCTATGGCTACACCTTC. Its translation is CASSFNRGRYGYTF.

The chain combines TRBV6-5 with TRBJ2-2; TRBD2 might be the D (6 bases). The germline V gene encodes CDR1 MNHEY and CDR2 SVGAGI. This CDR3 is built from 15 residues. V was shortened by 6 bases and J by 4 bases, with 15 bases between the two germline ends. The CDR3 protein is CASSRRGGSTGELFF. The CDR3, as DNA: TGTGCCAGCAGCCGTAGGGGAGGTAGCACCGGGGAGCTGTTTTTT.

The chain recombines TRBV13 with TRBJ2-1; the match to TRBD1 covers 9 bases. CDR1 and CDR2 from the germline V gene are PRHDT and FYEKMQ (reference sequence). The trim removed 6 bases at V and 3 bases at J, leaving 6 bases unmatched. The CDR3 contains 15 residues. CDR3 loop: CASRLRGQGYNEQFF. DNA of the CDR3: TGTGCCAGCAGGCTACGGGGACAGGGCTACAATGAGCAGTTCTTC.

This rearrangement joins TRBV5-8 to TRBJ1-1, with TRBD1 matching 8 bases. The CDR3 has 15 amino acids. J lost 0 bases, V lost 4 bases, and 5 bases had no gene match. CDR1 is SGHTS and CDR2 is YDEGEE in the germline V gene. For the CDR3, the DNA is TGTGCCAGCAGCCAAACAGGGGGAATGAACACTGAAGCTTTCTTT. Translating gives CASSQTGGMNTEAFF.

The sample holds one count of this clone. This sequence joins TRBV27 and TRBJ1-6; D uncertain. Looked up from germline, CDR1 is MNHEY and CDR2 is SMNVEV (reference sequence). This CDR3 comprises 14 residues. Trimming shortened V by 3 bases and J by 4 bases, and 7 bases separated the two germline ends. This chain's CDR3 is CASSFAQYNSPLHF. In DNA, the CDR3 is TGTGCCAGCAGTTTTGCACAGTATAATTCACCCCTCCACTTT.

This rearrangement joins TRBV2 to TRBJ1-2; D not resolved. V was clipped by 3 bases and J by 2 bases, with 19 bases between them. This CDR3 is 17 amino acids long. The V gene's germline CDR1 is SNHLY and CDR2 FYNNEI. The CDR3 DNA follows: TGTGCCAGCAGTGATCCCGGCTACAGCCCTGCGAACTATGGCTACACCTTC. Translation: CASSDPGYSPANYGYTF.

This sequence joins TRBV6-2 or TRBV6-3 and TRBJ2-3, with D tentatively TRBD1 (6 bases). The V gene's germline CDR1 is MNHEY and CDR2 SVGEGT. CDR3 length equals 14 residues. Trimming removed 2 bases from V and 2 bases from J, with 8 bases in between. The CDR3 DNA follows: TGTGCCAGCAGTTACCGGGACATCACAGATACGCAGTATTTT. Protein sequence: CASSYRDITDTQYF.

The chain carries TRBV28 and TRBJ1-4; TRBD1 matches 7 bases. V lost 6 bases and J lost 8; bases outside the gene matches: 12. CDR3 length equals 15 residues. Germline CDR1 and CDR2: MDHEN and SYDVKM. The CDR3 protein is CASSSPWTGEEKLFF. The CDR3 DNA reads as TGTGCCAGCAGCTCACCATGGACAGGTGAGGAAAAACTGTTTTTT.

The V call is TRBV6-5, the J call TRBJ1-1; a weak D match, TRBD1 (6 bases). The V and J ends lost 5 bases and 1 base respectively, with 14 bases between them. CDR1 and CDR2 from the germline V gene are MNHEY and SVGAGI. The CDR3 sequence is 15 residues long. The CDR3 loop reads CASSRRTAANTEAFF. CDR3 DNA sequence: TGTGCCAGCAGTAGGCGGACAGCCGCGAACACTGAAGCTTTCTTT.